Sequencing of this T cell receptor beta chain was carried out in a study of blood T cell repertoires in COVID-19. Turning to the study itself: The analysed material was cDNA or gDNA that came from T cells, B-cell-depleted T cells, or PBMCs.

Losses at the gene ends were 9 bases for V and 7 bases for J; bases not matched to a gene: 7. Per the germline V gene, CDR1 is SGDLS and CDR2 is YYNGEE. This CDR3 region has 14 residues. In the authors' methods: Estimation of nucleated cell counts was performed using reference gene primer amplification. Clones were read by immunoSEQ multiplex PCR, and TCRdb kept only the in-frame ones, dropping some. V and J calls plus clone size are reproduced from that table; the DNA served to infer D and trimming. Of under 300,000 clones in the sample, more than 75% were seen once. Participants were placed into cohorts based on the clinical history they reported.

Sequencing was performed on PBMCs or T cells enriched from blood (not recorded which). The chain recombines TRBV9 with TRBJ2-1, with TRBD2 matching over 13 bases. The TCR comes from a woman aged 45-60 years who had been exposed to COVID-19. The DNA of the CDR3 is TGTGCCACCTCAAGGACTAGCGGGGGTAATGAGCAGTTCTTC. Residues: CATSRTSGGNEQFF.